This TCR beta chain was sequenced in a study of shared T cell receptors in the human thymus. Data came from immunoSEQ multiplex PCR; TCRdb stores just in-frame clones and leaves some out. Of approximately 68,000 clones in the sample, roughly 96% were seen once. The germline gives CDR1 ENHRY, CDR2 SYGVKD. This CDR3 spans 14 amino acids. V dropped 3 bases and J dropped 5; count of bases not matched to a gene: 6. The clonotype originates from a human donor. Material: thymocytes. V is TRBV10-3 and J is TRBJ2-7, with 8 bases lining up with TRBD2. In DNA, the CDR3 is TGTGCCATCAGTGAAGCGGGGGAGAAGGACGAGCAGTACTTC. Translation gives CAISEAGEKDEQYF.